Presented here are 14 T cell receptor beta chains from one specimen sequenced in a study of PD-1 and CTLA-4 blockade in melanoma. The data were produced by immunoSEQ multiplex PCR, yet TCRdb's version contains in-frame clones alone and is incomplete. The table lists around 16,000 clones, over 60% of them singletons. Material: CD8+ T cells from peripheral blood, obtained before anti-PD-1 treatment. Source of these receptors: a human donor with melanoma.

The chain has TRBV6-4 and TRBJ2-6; perhaps D is TRBD1 or TRBD2 (5 bases each). CDR3 size: 15 residues. Germline CDR1 reads MRHNA; CDR2 reads SNTAGT. V was clipped by 3 bases and J by 4 bases, with 10 bases between them. The CDR3 sequence: CASSEWGFGANVLTF. CDR3 DNA: TGTGCCAGCAGTGAGTGGGGGTTCGGGGCCAACGTCCTGACTTTC.

This sequence joins TRBV5-1 and TRBJ2-7; possible D gene TRBD1, 6 bases. The CDR3 consists of 12 residues. The germline gives CDR1 SGHRS, CDR2 YFSETQ. V lost 3 bases, J lost 4 bases, and 8 bases lay in between. Here the CDR3 reads CASSYGQYEQYF. CDR3 sequence (DNA): TGCGCCAGCAGCTATGGACAGTACGAGCAGTACTTC.

This clone was detected only a few times. The gene calls are TRBV4-1 and TRBJ1-2; D not resolved. Trimming cost V 1 base and J 8 bases, with 8 bases left between them. CDR1 and CDR2 (germline): MGHRA, YSYEKL. The CDR3 is 12 residues long. The CDR3 region has the DNA TGCGCCAGCAGCCAAGGGCCAGAGGGCTACACCTTC. As protein: CASSQGPEGYTF.

The rearrangement joins TRBV24-1 to TRBJ2-1, with D possibly TRBD2 on 5 matching bases. The CDR3 consists of 17 residues. Germline lookup yields CDR1 KGHDR and CDR2 SFDVKD. V was cut by 4 bases and J by 3 bases, with 18 bases left in between. CDR3 sequence: CATSETRGGIVYNEQFF. The CDR3 bases are TGTGCCACCAGTGAAACCCGGGGTGGCATTGTCTACAATGAGCAGTTCTTC.

The J gene is TRBJ2-3, the V gene TRBV28; D is perhaps TRBD2 (5 bases). CDR1 and CDR2 (germline): MDHEN, SYDVKM. V gave up 5 bases and J gave up 5 bases, with 26 bases separating them. The CDR3 has 18 amino acids. The chain's CDR3 is CASSPRGHERFEGDTQYF. The CDR3 DNA reads TGTGCCAGCAGTCCCCGGGGTCATGAGCGGTTCGAGGGAGATACGCAGTATTTT.

V usage is TRBV27 and J usage is TRBJ1-6, with D possibly being TRBD1 (6 bases). Germline-derived CDR1 and CDR2 are MNHEY and SMNVEV (reference sequence). The CDR3 has 14 residues. V lost 7 bases, J lost 7 bases, and 14 bases lay in between. The CDR3 DNA reads TGTGCCAGCAAACTCGGGGGCTGGAATTCACCCCTCCACTTT. Encoded protein: CASKLGGWNSPLHF.

This clone qualifies as medium-sized. The J gene is TRBJ2-3, the V gene TRBV4-1; D call uncertain. V lost 1 base and J 5 bases, leaving 4 bases between the germline ends. CDR1 is MGHRA and CDR2 is YSYEKL in the germline V gene. This CDR3 comprises 12 residues. The CDR3 region is CASSQGGDTQYF. In DNA, the CDR3 is TGCGCCAGCAGCCAAGGAGGAGATACGCAGTATTTT.

V is TRBV3-1 (or the pseudogene TRBV3-2) and J is TRBJ1-1, with D hard to call. V lost 4 bases, J lost 4 bases, and 13 bases lay in between. Germline V gene sequence: CDR1 LGHDT, CDR2 YNNKEL (reference sequence). The CDR3 length is 14 residues. CDR3 in amino acids: CASSPRIGFTEAFF. Here the CDR3 DNA reads TGTGCCAGCAGCCCCCGGATCGGGTTCACTGAAGCTTTCTTT.

The chain combines TRBV6-4 with TRBJ2-3, with 10 nucleotides matching TRBD1. Germline CDR1 MRHNA, CDR2 SNTAGT. The CDR3 extends over 15 amino acids. Germline trimming cut 6 bases from V and 5 bases from J; bases unmatched to any gene: 8. The CDR3 DNA follows: TGTGCCAGCAGGCCCGGGACAGGGGCTGTAGATACGCAGTATTTT. Amino acids: CASRPGTGAVDTQYF.

This clone is judged medium-sized (0.01 to 0.1%). The chain employs TRBV2 and TRBJ1-1, with D possibly being TRBD1 (6 bases). Germline V CDR1 and CDR2: SNHLY, FYNNEI. CDR3 size: 13 residues. V was trimmed by 8 bases and J by 3 bases, leaving 13 bases between them. CDR3 coding DNA: TGTGCCAGCGGAAGCACAGGGTACACTGAAGCTTTCTTT. It is translated as CASGSTGYTEAFF.

This clone rates as medium-sized. The gene calls are TRBV2 and TRBJ2-1; D is unclear. Germline CDR1 and CDR2: SNHLY and FYNNEI. Trimming stripped 8 bases from V and 8 bases from J, with 16 bases between. This CDR3 is 13 amino acids long. The CDR3 DNA reads as TGTGCCAGCCTCACCGGCGTCTCCGATGAGCAGTTCTTC. The encoded protein is CASLTGVSDEQFF.

The chain is built from TRBV7-9 and TRBJ1-4; D gene unclear. Between the trimmed V and J ends, which lost 3 bases and 12 bases, there was a span of 8 bases. Germline V gene data show CDR1 as SEHNR and CDR2 as FQNEAQ (reference sequence). The CDR3 totals 11 residues. CDR3: CASSLGWQLFF. CDR3 DNA: TGTGCCAGCAGCTTGGGGTGGCAACTGTTTTTT.

The rearrangement uses TRBV6-4 and TRBJ2-3; D gene uncertain. V was shortened by 0 bases and J by 5 bases, with 6 bases between the two germline ends. CDR3 length: 13 amino acids. CDR1 and CDR2 from the germline V gene are MRHNA and SNTAGT. CDR3 residues: CASSDSPVDTQYF. The DNA of the CDR3 is TGTGCCAGCAGTGACTCCCCGGTAGATACGCAGTATTTT.

The genes are TRBV18 and TRBJ1-2; possibly TRBD1 for D (5 bases). V shed 1 base and J shed 2 bases, with 20 bases lying between them. CDR1 KGHSH and CDR2 LQKENI come from the germline V gene. This CDR3 spans 18 amino acids. CDR3 sequence (DNA): TGTGCCAGCTCACCACAGGGCACAGGAGAGGGGCTAAACTATGGCTACACCTTC. Protein sequence: CASSPQGTGEGLNYGYTF.